Each of the 32 T cell receptor beta chains below was sequenced from the same sample in a study of radiation and T cells in renal cell carcinoma. TCRdb's table, derived via immunoSEQ multiplex PCR, lists solely in-frame clones and lacks some. This sample has some 97,000 clones; about 79% occur once, and the top ten carry roughly 7.6%. Time point specified: blood 4 weeks post-SBRT, at nephrectomy. Treatment described: 15 Gy SBRT to primary tumor, nephrectomy 4 weeks later. This specimen consisted of blood, obtained from a patient whose treatment included radiotherapy and nephrectomy. The receptors stem from a man between 60 and 75 years old with renal cell carcinoma.

This chain uses TRBV5-1 with TRBJ1-2, with D possibly matching TRBD1 (5 bases). CDR1 is SGHRS, CDR2 YFSETQ, per germline. This CDR3 contains 13 residues. V was trimmed by 0 bases and J by 6 bases, leaving 9 bases between them. This CDR3 is CASSLAGDHGYTF. CDR3 nucleotide sequence: TGCGCCAGCAGCTTGGCGGGGGATCATGGCTACACCTTC.

Worth noting for this clone: The same CDR3 can be traced to other DNA sequences in this sample. V usage is TRBV9 and J usage is TRBJ1-2; D remains ambiguous. The germline V gene encodes CDR1 SGDLS and CDR2 YYNGEE. There are 12 residues in the CDR3. Trimming stripped 2 bases from V and 0 bases from J, with 2 bases between. CDR3 nucleotides: TGTGCCAGCAGCGTGGCTAACTATGGCTACACCTTC. This sequence encodes CASSVANYGYTF.

The V call is TRBV7-8, the J call TRBJ2-7, with TRBD1 identical over 10 bases. This CDR3 spans 15 amino acids. V was clipped by 2 bases and J by 9 bases; unmatched bases: 10. Germline-derived CDR1 and CDR2 are SGHVS and FQNEAQ. The CDR3 loop is CASSLRPGTGVWQYF. In DNA form, the CDR3 reads TGTGCCAGCAGCTTACGACCCGGGACAGGGGTTTGGCAGTACTTC.

This rearrangement joins TRBV6-6 to TRBJ2-7; no clear D. The V gene's germline CDR1 is MNHNY and CDR2 SVGAGI (reference sequence). Deletions cut 2 bases from V and 0 bases from J, with 5 bases between. The length of the CDR3 is 13 residues. This CDR3 is CASSYEDSYEQYF. The CDR3 nucleotides read TGTGCCAGCAGTTACGAAGACTCCTACGAGCAGTACTTC.

This clone has just a few counts. The V call is TRBV14, the J call TRBJ2-1, with 9 bases matching TRBD1. Trimming removed 4 bases from V and 4 bases from J; junction bases left unmatched: 5. Germline V gives CDR1 SGHDN, CDR2 FVKESK. This CDR3 contains 15 residues. The DNA for the CDR3 is TGTGCCAGCAGCCTGGACAGGGGAAGATACAATGAGCAGTTCTTC. Encoded protein: CASSLDRGRYNEQFF.

V usage is TRBV19 and J usage is TRBJ2-3; D might be TRBD2 (6 bases). The germline CDR1 and CDR2 sequences are LNHDA and SQIVND (reference sequence). CDR3 size: 14 residues. Trimming cost V 10 bases and J 2 bases, with 16 bases left between them. Here the CDR3 DNA reads TGTGCCACTGGACTGACTAGTTACACAGATACGCAGTATTTT. It encodes CATGLTSYTDTQYF.

The J gene is TRBJ1-2, the V gene TRBV7-8; maybe TRBD1 (6 bases). The CDR3 contains 15 residues. Germline CDR1 reads SGHVS; CDR2 reads FQNEAQ. V was trimmed by 1 base and J by 8 bases, leaving 17 bases between them. CDR3 coding DNA: TGTGCCAGCAGCTTAGGGCAGGGGACCCTTTCCGGCTACACCTTC. Amino acid sequence: CASSLGQGTLSGYTF.

The rearrangement uses TRBV28 and TRBJ2-7; 10 bases map to TRBD2. The CDR3 consists of 14 residues. Unmatched junction bases numbered 6, after V lost 8 bases and J lost 2 bases. The germline V gene has CDR1 MDHEN and CDR2 SYDVKM. The CDR3 sequence: CASRILAGTYEQYF. DNA for the CDR3: TGTGCCAGCCGAATACTAGCGGGAACCTACGAGCAGTACTTC.

The chain carries TRBV5-1 and TRBJ2-5, with D perhaps matching TRBD1 or TRBD2 (5 bases each). CDR1 and CDR2 from the germline V gene are SGHRS and YFSETQ. Deletions cut 3 bases from V and 5 bases from J, with 17 bases between. CDR3 length: 15 amino acids. CDR3 residues: CASSSGTNIVETQYF. The CDR3 DNA sequence: TGCGCCAGCAGCTCCGGGACGAATATAGTGGAGACCCAGTACTTC. The whole variable domain, remainder taken from reference TRBV5-1 and TRBJ2-5, is KAGVTQTPRYLIKTRGQQVTLSCSPISGHRSVSWYQQTPGQGLQFLFEYFSETQRNKGNFPGRFSGRQFSNSRSEMNVSTLELGDSALYLCASSSGTNIVETQYFGPGTRLLVL.

The V and J genes are TRBV19 and TRBJ2-3, with 8 nucleotides matching TRBD2. The germline gives CDR1 LNHDA, CDR2 SQIVND (reference sequence). There are 14 residues in the CDR3. Trimming removed 5 bases from V and 5 bases from J; junction bases left unmatched: 6. This CDR3 is CASSLPGGGDTQYF. CDR3 bases: TGTGCCAGTAGTCTACCGGGAGGGGGAGATACGCAGTATTTT.

This clone was seen only once. The rearrangement uses TRBV28 and TRBJ1-2; D gene ambiguous. Germline loops: CDR1 MDHEN, CDR2 SYDVKM. This CDR3 region has 14 residues. Deletions cut 11 bases from V and 9 bases from J, with 25 bases between. The CDR3: CAAGREGSWVSYTF. DNA of the CDR3: TGTGCCGCGGGAAGGGAAGGATCCTGGGTGAGCTACACCTTC.

This sequence joins TRBV19 and TRBJ2-1, with TRBD1 matching 8 bases. Germline V gene sequence: CDR1 LNHDA, CDR2 SQIVND (reference sequence). CDR3 length: 15 residues. J lost 2 bases, V lost 6 bases, and 6 bases had no gene match. CDR3 sequence (DNA): TGTGCCAGTAGCATGGACAGGGAGGCCTACAATGAGCAGTTCTTC. The encoded protein is CASSMDREAYNEQFF.

This clone was seen only once. CDR3 sequence: CASSPGTGDQPQHF. In DNA form, the CDR3 reads TGCGCCAGCAGCCCTGGGACAGGGGATCAGCCCCAGCATTTT. This rearrangement joins TRBV5-1 to TRBJ1-5; TRBD1 matches at 10 bases. There are 14 residues in the CDR3. V was pared by 4 bases and J by 5 bases, with 3 bases of the junction left unmatched. The germline gives CDR1 SGHRS, CDR2 YFSETQ.

This chain connects TRBV6-1 to TRBJ1-1, with TRBD1 identical over 7 bases. J lost 5 bases, V lost 8 bases, and 8 bases had no gene match. This CDR3 region has 13 residues. Germline loops: CDR1 MNHNS, CDR2 SASEGT. This CDR3 is CASARDRRTEAFF. DNA of the CDR3: TGTGCCAGCGCTAGGGACAGAAGGACTGAAGCTTTCTTT.

This clone was observed a handful of times. The chain joins TRBV7-9 to TRBJ2-5; possible D gene TRBD2, 5 bases. V lost 6 bases and J 4 bases, leaving 24 bases between the germline ends. Germline V CDR1 and CDR2: SEHNR, FQNEAQ (reference sequence). This CDR3 is 17 amino acids long. CDR3 sequence reads: CASRPPLRGGSGETQYF. The CDR3 DNA reads as TGTGCCAGCAGGCCCCCGCTTAGAGGAGGTAGTGGAGAGACCCAGTACTTC.

The count of this clone is one. This chain joins TRBV7-9 and TRBJ2-7; D is possibly TRBD2 (5 bases). Per germline, CDR1 SEHNR and CDR2 FQNEAQ (reference sequence). The germline V and J ends were trimmed by 4 bases and 2 bases, with 12 bases remaining between them. The CDR3 totals 14 residues. CDR3 loop: CASSSWTGTYEQYF. Written as DNA, the CDR3 is TGTGCCAGCAGCTCGTGGACTGGGACCTACGAGCAGTACTTC.

The V gene is TRBV25-1, the J gene TRBJ2-7, with D maybe TRBD1 (6 bases). V was clipped by 4 bases and J by 2 bases, with 9 bases between them. The CDR3 extends over 13 amino acids. CDR1 and CDR2 from the germline V gene are MGHDK and SYGVNS. The CDR3 spells CASSAGTPYEQYF. CDR3 DNA sequence: TGTGCCAGCAGTGCGGGGACACCCTACGAGCAGTACTTC.

The chain couples TRBV9 to TRBJ2-7, with 11 bases that match TRBD2. The CDR3 is made up of 18 amino acids. V dropped 4 bases and J dropped 0; count of bases not matched to a gene: 12. The germline gives CDR1 SGDLS, CDR2 YYNGEE. The CDR3 loop reads CASSPLGLAGASSYEQYF. CDR3 DNA: TGTGCCAGCAGCCCCCTTGGACTAGCGGGTGCGAGCTCCTACGAGCAGTACTTC.

In this sample, this clone turned up once. This chain joins TRBV28 and TRBJ2-7, with D possibly TRBD1 on 6 matching bases. V lost 7 bases to trimming and J lost 6 bases, with 22 bases between them. Germline-derived CDR1 and CDR2 are MDHEN and SYDVKM. This CDR3 region has 15 residues. This CDR3 reads CASTSNPDSKAEQYF. The CDR3 region has the DNA TGTGCCAGCACCTCGAACCCGGACAGCAAAGCCGAGCAGTACTTC.

V gene TRBV29-1 combines with J gene TRBJ1-4; D may be TRBD1 (6 bases). Germline CDR1 is SQVTM and CDR2 is ANQGSEA. The length of the CDR3 is 13 residues. The V end was cut by 3 bases, the J end by 4 bases, with 9 bases between. The CDR3 DNA reads as TGCAGCGTTGAGGACAGTTATAATGAAAAACTGTTTTTT. It encodes CSVEDSYNEKLFF.

This chain uses TRBV28 with TRBJ2-4, with D possibly TRBD1 on 6 matching bases. CDR1 and CDR2 from the germline V gene are MDHEN and SYDVKM. Trimming stripped 3 bases from V and 3 bases from J, with 24 bases between. This CDR3 is built from 19 residues. CDR3 coding DNA: TGTGCCAGCAGTTTCTTCCCAACCGTATCACAGGGAAACAAAAACATTCAGTACTTC. Its protein product is CASSFFPTVSQGNKNIQYF.

The rearrangement uses TRBV27 and TRBJ1-4, with 9 nucleotides matching TRBD1. Germline CDR1 and CDR2: MNHEY and SMNVEV (reference sequence). Losses at the gene ends were 0 bases for V and 4 bases for J; bases not matched to a gene: 6. The CDR3 contains 17 residues. CDR3 in DNA: TGTGCCAGCAGTTTATCAGGGACAGGGCTTTTTAATGAAAAACTGTTTTTT. As protein: CASSLSGTGLFNEKLFF.

This chain uses TRBV7-3 with TRBJ2-5; no reliable D call. Germline loops: CDR1 SGHTA, CDR2 FQGTGA. The V end was cut by 1 base, the J end by 5 bases, with 8 bases between. This CDR3 is built from 13 residues. CDR3 DNA sequence: TGTGCCAGCAGCTTAAATAGGCGTGAGACCCAGTACTTC. Translated: CASSLNRRETQYF.

The rearrangement links TRBV29-1 to TRBJ2-1; TRBD1 matches at 8 bases. The CDR3 runs 12 residues. Trimming removed 8 bases from V and 8 bases from J; junction bases left unmatched: 8. Germline CDR1 reads SQVTM; CDR2 reads ANQGSEA. Here the CDR3 DNA reads TGCAGCCCAGGGGGCAGGGTCCATGAGCAGTTCTTC. This encodes CSPGGRVHEQFF.

This clone was observed once. V is TRBV2 and J is TRBJ2-5; 7 nucleotides agree with TRBD1. The CDR3 runs to 14 residues. Germline V gene lookup returns CDR1 SNHLY and CDR2 FYNNEI. With V trimmed by 4 bases and J by 1 base, 3 bases remained unmatched. CDR3 sequence: CASSGGQSQETQYF. CDR3 nucleotides: TGTGCCAGCAGTGGGGGACAGAGCCAAGAGACCCAGTACTTC.

The chain combines TRBV5-1 with TRBJ2-7; the D call may be TRBD1 or TRBD2 (5 bases each). Trimming removed 0 bases at V and 11 bases at J, with 12 bases between. CDR1 and CDR2 (germline): SGHRS, YFSETQ. CDR3 length: 12 amino acids. The CDR3 here is CASSLGWDAKYF. CDR3 bases: TGCGCCAGCAGCTTGGGTTGGGACGCTAAGTACTTC.

V usage is TRBV5-8 and J usage is TRBJ2-2; no clear D. The CDR3 is made up of 14 amino acids. Germline CDR1 SGHTS, CDR2 YDEGEE. Trimming removed 0 bases at V and 4 bases at J, with 7 bases between. The CDR3 sequence is CASSLGAVTGELFF. CDR3 DNA: TGTGCCAGCAGCTTGGGAGCAGTCACCGGGGAGCTGTTTTTT.

The V call is TRBV30, the J call TRBJ1-1; no clear D. The CDR3 consists of 14 residues. CDR1 GTSNPN and CDR2 SVGIG come from the germline V gene (reference sequence). Between the trimmed V and J ends, which lost 3 bases and 2 bases, there was a span of 13 bases. The CDR3 sequence is CAWSLDTLNTEAFF. The DNA for the CDR3 is TGTGCCTGGAGCCTCGACACCTTAAACACTGAAGCTTTCTTT.

This chain links TRBV5-1 with TRBJ2-2; D is unclear. Germline loops: CDR1 SGHRS, CDR2 YFSETQ. The CDR3 extends over 14 amino acids. Deletions cut 2 bases from V and 2 bases from J, with 7 bases between. The CDR3 here is CASSLTINTGELFF. CDR3 in DNA: TGCGCCAGCAGCTTAACTATAAACACCGGGGAGCTGTTTTTT. Full variable domain (remainder filled in from reference TRBV5-1 and TRBJ2-2): KAGVTQTPRYLIKTRGQQVTLSCSPISGHRSVSWYQQTPGQGLQFLFEYFSETQRNKGNFPGRFSGRQFSNSRSEMNVSTLELGDSALYLCASSLTINTGELFFGEGSRLTVL.

CDR3 in amino acids: CASSGPRDRDYGNTIYF. The CDR3 DNA is TGTGCCAGCAGCGGCCCCCGGGACAGGGATTACGGAAACACCATATATTTT. The chain has TRBV9 and TRBJ1-3; 9 bases align to TRBD1. Germline V lookup: CDR1 SGDLS, CDR2 YYNGEE. This CDR3 comprises 17 residues. V shed 3 bases, J shed 4 bases, and the junction held 11 bases outside the gene matches.

This clone was detected only once. This CDR3 is also generated by other DNA sequences in the sample. The chain has TRBV6-5 and TRBJ2-7; the D is unclear. Looked up from germline, CDR1 is MNHEY and CDR2 is SVGAGI. V was pared by 8 bases and J by 0 bases, with 2 bases between. The CDR3 sequence is 10 residues long. The DNA of the CDR3 is TGTGCCAGCGGCTCCTACGAGCAGTACTTC. Translating it yields CASGSYEQYF.

The J gene is TRBJ2-7, the V gene TRBV15; 11 bases agree with TRBD2. This CDR3 contains 16 residues. V trimming: 6 bases; J trimming: 6 bases; junction bases outside the gene matches: 13. The germline gives CDR1 LNHNV, CDR2 YYDKDF (reference sequence). Written as DNA, the CDR3 is TGTGCCACCAGACAGGGAGGTAGCGGGAGGGCCAGCGAGCAGTACTTC. Its protein product is CATRQGGSGRASEQYF. Full variable domain (outside the CDR3, taken from reference TRBV15 and TRBJ2-7): DAMVIQNPRYQVTQFGKPVTLSCSQTLNHNVMYWYQQKSSQAPKLLFHYYDKDFNNEADTPDNFQSRRPNTSFCFLDIRSPGLGDTAMYLCATRQGGSGRASEQYFGPGTRLTVT.